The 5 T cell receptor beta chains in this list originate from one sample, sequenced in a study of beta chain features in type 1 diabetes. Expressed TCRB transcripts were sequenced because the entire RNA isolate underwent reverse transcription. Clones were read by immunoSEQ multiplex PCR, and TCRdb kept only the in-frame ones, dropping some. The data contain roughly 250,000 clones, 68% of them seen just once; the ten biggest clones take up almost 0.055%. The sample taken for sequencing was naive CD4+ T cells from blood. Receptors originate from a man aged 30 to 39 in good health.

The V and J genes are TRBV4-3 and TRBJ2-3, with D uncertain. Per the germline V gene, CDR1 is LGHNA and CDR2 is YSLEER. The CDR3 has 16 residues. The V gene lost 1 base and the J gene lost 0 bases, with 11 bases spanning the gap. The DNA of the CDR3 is TGCGCCAGCAGCCAAGCGCCAGTTACTAGCACAGATACGCAGTATTTT. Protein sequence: CASSQAPVTSTDTQYF.

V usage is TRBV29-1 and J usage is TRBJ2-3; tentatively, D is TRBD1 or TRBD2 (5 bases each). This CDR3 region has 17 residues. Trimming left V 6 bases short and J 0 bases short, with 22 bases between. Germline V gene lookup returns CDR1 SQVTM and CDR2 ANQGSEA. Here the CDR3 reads CSVSGRRKNSSTDTQYF. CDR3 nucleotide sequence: TGCAGCGTGTCGGGACGGAGAAAGAACTCTAGCACAGATACGCAGTATTTT.

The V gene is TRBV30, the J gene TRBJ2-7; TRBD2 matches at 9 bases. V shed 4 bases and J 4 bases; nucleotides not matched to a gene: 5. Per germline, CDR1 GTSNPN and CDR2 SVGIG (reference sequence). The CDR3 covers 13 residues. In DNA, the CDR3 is TGTGCCTGGAAGACTAGCGGACCATACGAGCAGTACTTC. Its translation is CAWKTSGPYEQYF.

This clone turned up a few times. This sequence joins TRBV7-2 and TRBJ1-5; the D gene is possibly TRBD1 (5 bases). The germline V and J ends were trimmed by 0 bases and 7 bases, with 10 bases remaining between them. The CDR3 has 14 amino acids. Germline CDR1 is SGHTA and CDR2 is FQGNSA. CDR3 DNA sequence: TGTGCCAGCAGCTTAGCAGGGGTTAAACAGCCCCAGCATTTT. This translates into CASSLAGVKQPQHF.

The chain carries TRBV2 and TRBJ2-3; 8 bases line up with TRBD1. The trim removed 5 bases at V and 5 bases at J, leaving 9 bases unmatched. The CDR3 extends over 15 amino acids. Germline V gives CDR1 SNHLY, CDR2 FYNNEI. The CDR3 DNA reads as TGTGCCAGCAGTCTCGACAGGGGAGCCTTAGATACGCAGTATTTT. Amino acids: CASSLDRGALDTQYF.